The 22 T cell receptor beta chains in this list originate from one sample, sequenced in a study of cytomegalovirus exposure and HLA in healthy donors. PCR employed 60 Vbeta and 13 Jbeta primers. The data were produced by immunoSEQ multiplex PCR, yet TCRdb's version contains in-frame clones alone and is incomplete. The top ten clones hold roughly 10% of a sample with 130,000 or so clones, 75% to 85% of them seen once. Material: PBMCs. The receptors here all came from a woman between 45 and 65 years old in good health and CMV-seropositive.

This chain connects TRBV9 to TRBJ1-5; weak D call: TRBD1 (5 bases). The V end lost 2 bases, the J end lost 6 bases, and 15 bases lay between the germline ends. CDR1 and CDR2 from the germline V gene are SGDLS and YYNGEE. The CDR3 totals 15 residues. Written as DNA, the CDR3 is TGTGCCAGCAGCGTCGCGGGGGTGCCGGGTCAGCCCCAGCATTTT. Translating gives CASSVAGVPGQPQHF.

The chain is built from TRBV19 and TRBJ1-1; D not certain. Trimming pared 1 base from V and 10 bases from J, leaving 10 bases between. In germline, CDR1 is LNHDA, CDR2 SQIVND (reference sequence). This CDR3 comprises 12 residues. In DNA, the CDR3 is TGTGCCAGTAGTATAGTTGGGCATAGAGCTTTCTTT. Residues: CASSIVGHRAFF.

The chain joins TRBV13 to TRBJ2-5, with D hard to call. The V end was cut by 1 base, the J end by 1 base, with 13 bases between. The CDR3 extends over 16 amino acids. Germline CDR1 reads PRHDT; CDR2 reads FYEKMQ (reference sequence). In DNA, the CDR3 is TGTGCCAGCAGCTTAGTGGAGTCCACTTTCCAAGAGACCCAGTACTTC. This sequence encodes CASSLVESTFQETQYF. Supplemented by reference TRBV13 and TRBJ2-5, the full variable domain reads AAGVIQSPRHLIKEKRETATLKCYPIPRHDTVYWYQQGPGQDPQFLISFYEKMQSDKGSIPDRFSAQQFSDYHSELNMSSLELGDSALYFCASSLVESTFQETQYFGPGTRLLVL.

The rearrangement links TRBV29-1 to TRBJ1-1, with D unresolved. The CDR3 contains 12 residues. The ends were cut back, 3 bases at V and 0 bases at J, with 5 bases in the middle. Germline V gene sequence: CDR1 SQVTM, CDR2 ANQGSEA. The CDR3 sequence: CSVDRLNTEAFF. For the CDR3, the DNA is TGCAGCGTTGACAGGCTGAACACTGAAGCTTTCTTT.

The chain carries TRBV5-1 and TRBJ2-7; D is uncertain. The CDR3 covers 14 residues. CDR1 is SGHRS and CDR2 is YFSETQ in the germline V gene. V was shortened by 0 bases and J by 2 bases, with 9 bases between the two germline ends. The CDR3: CASSLAGRAYEQYF. The CDR3, as DNA: TGCGCCAGCAGCTTGGCAGGCAGAGCCTACGAGCAGTACTTC.

The genes are TRBV5-4 and TRBJ2-5; 9 bases map to TRBD2. With V trimmed by 0 bases and J by 5 bases, 5 bases remained unmatched. Germline CDR1 reads SGHNT; CDR2 reads YYREEE (reference sequence). The CDR3 contains 15 residues. The CDR3 reads CASSLASGMDETQYF. The CDR3 DNA is TGTGCCAGCAGCTTGGCTAGCGGGATGGACGAGACCCAGTACTTC.

This clone showed up just a few times. The chain links TRBV5-1 to TRBJ2-7, with a possible D match to TRBD1 (5 bases). Germline lookup yields CDR1 SGHRS and CDR2 YFSETQ. The CDR3 totals 13 residues. V was cut by 4 bases and J by 5 bases, with 13 bases left in between. The CDR3 DNA reads as TGCGCCAGCAGCCCACCGACAGACCACGAGCAGTACTTC. It codes for CASSPPTDHEQYF.

This chain connects TRBV11-3 to TRBJ2-3, with D possibly TRBD1 on 5 matching bases. The CDR3 spans 13 residues. Germline assignment: CDR1 SGHNT and CDR2 YENEEA. Trimming took 1 base from V and 14 from J, leaving 16 bases between them. For the CDR3, the DNA is TGTGCCAGCAGCTTAGGATGGGGCGGTAATAGGTATTTT. Translation: CASSLGWGGNRYF.

V and J are TRBV7-2 and TRBJ2-1; D may be TRBD2 (5 bases). Germline CDR1 SGHTA, CDR2 FQGNSA. Trimming stripped 0 bases from V and 8 bases from J, with 14 bases between. The CDR3 extends over 15 amino acids. The CDR3 nucleotides are TGTGCCAGCAGCTTAGCGGGAGCTCCCTGGGATGAGCAGTTCTTC. Translated, it gives CASSLAGAPWDEQFF.

The chain uses TRBV27 and TRBJ2-1, with D perhaps matching TRBD2 (5 bases). V was trimmed by 10 bases and J by 12 bases, leaving 16 bases between them. Per germline, CDR1 MNHEY and CDR2 SMNVEV (reference sequence). The CDR3 is 11 amino acids. CDR3 sequence reads: CATVGRDLQFF. The CDR3 region has the DNA TGTGCCACCGTCGGACGGGATCTGCAGTTCTTC.

The CDR3 is CASSGQSMVGEQYF. The CDR3 DNA reads as TGTGCCAGCAGTGGACAGTCTATGGTAGGCGAGCAGTACTTC. The rearrangement links TRBV2 to TRBJ2-7; a possible D gene is TRBD1 (5 bases). Between the trimmed V and J ends, which lost 4 bases and 6 bases, there was a span of 16 bases. The CDR3 extends over 14 amino acids. The V gene's germline CDR1 is SNHLY and CDR2 FYNNEI. The entire variable domain, with the rest obtained from reference TRBV2 and TRBJ2-7, is as follows: EPEVTQTPSHQVTQMGQEVILRCVPISNHLYFYWYRQILGQKVEFLVSFYNNEISEKSEIFDDQFSVERPDGSNFTLKIRSTKLEDSAMYFCASSGQSMVGEQYFGPGTRLTVT.

This chain uses TRBV6-1 with TRBJ2-7; the match to TRBD2 covers 8 bases. Per the germline V gene, CDR1 is MNHNS and CDR2 is SASEGT. The CDR3 loop spans 12 amino acids. After removal of 8 bases from V and 6 bases from J, the junction contained 6 bases not matched to a gene. The CDR3 bases are TGTGCCAGCCGGGCGGGGGGCGGCGAGCAGTACTTC. Translation gives CASRAGGGEQYF.

The gene calls are TRBV10-3 and TRBJ2-1, with TRBD1 matching 7 bases. J was trimmed by 4 bases and V by 3 bases; bases with no gene match: 6. The V gene's germline CDR1 is ENHRY and CDR2 SYGVKD. The CDR3 loop spans 15 amino acids. The CDR3 here is CAISELGQVYNEQFF. DNA of the CDR3: TGTGCCATCAGTGAACTAGGACAGGTGTACAATGAGCAGTTCTTC.

This clone was observed once. The gene calls are TRBV25-1 and TRBJ2-5, with 8 bases lining up with TRBD2. CDR1 is MGHDK and CDR2 is SYGVNS in the germline V gene. V trimming: 7 bases; J trimming: 5 bases; junction bases outside the gene matches: 6. The CDR3 contains 13 residues. The CDR3 DNA sequence: TGTGCCAGCATGCGGGGGGCGGCGGAGACCCAGTACTTC. It encodes CASMRGAAETQYF.

This clone was observed a few times. J is TRBJ2-3 and V is TRBV6-5; TRBD2 aligns across 12 bases. Germline loops: CDR1 MNHEY, CDR2 SVGAGI. This CDR3 has 16 amino acids. The V gene end was trimmed by 4 bases and the J gene end by 4 bases; junction bases not matched to a gene: 6. CDR3 DNA: TGTGCCAGCAGTTTAGGACTAGCGGGACACGCAGATACGCAGTATTTT. This sequence encodes CASSLGLAGHADTQYF.

Concerning this clone itself: At one end, the junction sequence differs from germline, possibly due to a read error. The CDR3 sequence: CSSSGRTGPYEQYF. The CDR3 coding sequence is TGTTCCAGCAGCGGGCGGACAGGACCCTACGAGCAGTACTTC. The J gene is TRBJ2-7, the V gene TRBV7-9; the D gene is possibly TRBD1 (7 bases). This CDR3 has 14 amino acids. Germline lookup yields CDR1 SEHNR and CDR2 FQNEAQ (reference sequence).

The chain couples TRBV5-6 to TRBJ2-7; unclear D gene. The germline V gene encodes CDR1 SGHDT and CDR2 YYEEEE. This CDR3 has 12 amino acids. The germline V and J ends were trimmed by 0 bases and 7 bases, with 8 bases remaining between them. In nucleotides, the CDR3 is TGTGCCAGCAGCTTGGGAGCGAGAGAGCAGTACTTC. Translation gives CASSLGAREQYF.

The chain links TRBV6-1 to TRBJ1-4, with 7 nucleotides matching TRBD1. The CDR3 covers 14 residues. The V gene's germline CDR1 is MNHNS and CDR2 SASEGT. Germline trimming cut 6 bases from V and 0 bases from J; bases unmatched to any gene: 1. The CDR3: CASSRGTTNEKLFF. CDR3 DNA sequence: TGTGCCAGCAGCAGGGGGACAACTAATGAAAAACTGTTTTTT.

V gene TRBV7-9 combines with J gene TRBJ1-2, with no clear D. Looked up from germline, CDR1 is SEHNR and CDR2 is FQNEAQ (reference sequence). The V end was cut by 2 bases, the J end by 7 bases, with 11 bases between. The CDR3 spans 13 residues. The CDR3 DNA sequence: TGTGCCAGCAGCTTATCGCTTGGGAGTGGCTACACCTTC. It specifies CASSLSLGSGYTF.

This clone occurred a few times. The chain employs TRBV5-1 and TRBJ2-1, with TRBD1 identical over 10 bases. Germline lookup yields CDR1 SGHRS and CDR2 YFSETQ. The ends lost 0 bases at V and 4 bases at J; junction bases unmatched: 1. This CDR3 has 15 amino acids. CDR3 protein: CASSLEGQGYNEQFF. CDR3 DNA: TGCGCCAGCAGCTTGGAGGGACAGGGGTACAATGAGCAGTTCTTC.

This chain joins TRBV30 and TRBJ1-1; tentative D call: TRBD1 (5 bases). With 1 base removed from V and 5 bases from J, the gap between germline ends came to 14 bases. Germline V CDR1 and CDR2: GTSNPN, SVGIG (reference sequence). This CDR3 region has 14 residues. CDR3 nucleotide sequence: TGTGCCTGGAGTGCCTCAGGGTTGTCGACTGAAGCTTTCTTT. Amino acid sequence: CAWSASGLSTEAFF.

The rearrangement links TRBV5-1 to TRBJ2-3, with 9 bases aligning to TRBD2. With 0 bases clipped from V and 4 bases from J, the junction kept 9 bases outside the gene matches. Germline loops: CDR1 SGHRS, CDR2 YFSETQ. This CDR3 has 17 amino acids. The CDR3 sequence: CASSLGTRGGIADTQYF. The CDR3 nucleotides are TGCGCCAGCAGCTTGGGTACGCGGGGGGGCATCGCAGATACGCAGTATTTT.